This TCR beta chain was sequenced in a study of T cell responses to AZD1222 COVID-19 vaccine. Study-level results: The donor cohort was predominantly white British with a female majority, and clonal diversity may have been underestimated. Spike-spanning, vaccine-associated CD4 TCRs were dominant at 160-218 and 743-854.

Assay used: immunoSEQ multiplex PCR; TCRdb lists only in-frame clones, some missing. The table shows fewer than 120,000 clones, with roughly 89% occurring only once. Germline CDR1 reads SGHRS; CDR2 reads YFSETQ. The CDR3 consists of 13 residues. V shed 5 bases and J shed 1 base, with 9 bases lying between them. Worth noting for this clone: The antigen is not known.

The rearrangement uses TRBV5-1 and TRBJ1-1; D not resolved. The sequence derives from an adult who received the AZD1222 COVID-19 vaccine. Sample: peripheral blood, taken 28 days after the second AZD1222 dose. For the CDR3, the DNA is TGCGCCAGCAGTTGGGCCACGAACACTGAAGCTTTCTTT. Translated, it gives CASSWATNTEAFF.